The source of this T cell receptor (beta chain) is a study of T cell repertoires and HLA-DP antigens. Study as a whole: CD4+ T cells were cocultured with HeLa cells expressing HLA-DP. Donors were two male and one female, aged 18-to-29 to 60-to-69. Average DNA input: roughly 200 ng for CD137+CD4+ sorts, 1,000 to 1,500 ng pre-culture.

Notes on this clone: What it recognizes is unknown.

The CDR3 sequence is 18 residues long. The V gene lost 3 bases and the J gene lost 1 base, with 20 bases spanning the gap. Per the germline V gene, CDR1 is SGHRS and CDR2 is YFSETQ. The primer mix covered 54 TRBV segments and 13 TRBJ segments. TCRdb's copy holds only in-frame clones and misses some; the assay was immunoSEQ multiplex PCR. This sample has about 89,000 clones, with approximately 86% found just once. The chain recombines TRBV5-1 with TRBJ2-1; D ambiguous. Specimen: CD4+ T cells from PBMCs. The receptor comes from a man aged 45-60 years in good health and CMV-seronegative. The CDR3 DNA is TGCGCCAGCAGCTCGCCTTCAGCGAGACCCGGGTCCTACAATGAGCAGTTCTTC. Protein sequence: CASSSPSARPGSYNEQFF.